What follows is one TCR beta chain and its context. The data belong to a study of T cell changes during pregnancy in multiple sclerosis. Sequencing used immunoSEQ multiplex PCR; TCRdb keeps in-frame clones, though not all of them. Of roughly 80,000 clones listed, 93% were seen once; the top ten hold roughly 2.5%. The sequence derives from a female donor with multiple sclerosis, enrolled in a pregnancy study. The material sequenced was peripheral blood, taken in the second trimester of pregnancy.

CDR3 nucleotides: TGTGCCAGCAGCCACCCACAGGAGATGAACACTGAAGCTTTCTTT. Amino acids: CASSHPQEMNTEAFF. The rearrangement links TRBV11-2 to TRBJ1-1, with a weak D call TRBD1 (5 bases). V was cut by 5 bases and J by 0 bases, with 13 bases left in between. CDR1 and CDR2 from the germline V gene are SGHAT and FQNNGV. This CDR3 comprises 15 residues.